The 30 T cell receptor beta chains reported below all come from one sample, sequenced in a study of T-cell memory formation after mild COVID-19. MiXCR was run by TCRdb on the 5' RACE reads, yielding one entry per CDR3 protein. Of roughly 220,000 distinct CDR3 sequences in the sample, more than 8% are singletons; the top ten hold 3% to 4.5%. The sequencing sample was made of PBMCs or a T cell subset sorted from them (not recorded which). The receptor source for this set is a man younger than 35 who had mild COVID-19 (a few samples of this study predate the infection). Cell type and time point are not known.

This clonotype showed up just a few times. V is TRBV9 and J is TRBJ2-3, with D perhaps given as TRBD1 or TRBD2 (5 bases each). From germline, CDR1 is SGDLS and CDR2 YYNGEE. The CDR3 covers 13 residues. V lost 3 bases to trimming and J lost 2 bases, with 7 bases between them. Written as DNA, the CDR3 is TGTGCCAGCAGCGCGGGGCTCACAGATACGCAGTATTTT. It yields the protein CASSAGLTDTQYF.

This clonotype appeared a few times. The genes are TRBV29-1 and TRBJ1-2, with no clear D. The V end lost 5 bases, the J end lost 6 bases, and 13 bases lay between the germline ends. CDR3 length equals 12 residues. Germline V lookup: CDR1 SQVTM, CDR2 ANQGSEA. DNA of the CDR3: TGCAGCGTTCGAGGGCTCGGGAATGGCTACACCTTC. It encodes CSVRGLGNGYTF.

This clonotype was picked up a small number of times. CDR3 DNA sequence: TGTGCCAGCAGCTCAGGGACAACCGCCTACGAGCAGTACTTC. The encoded protein is CASSSGTTAYEQYF. This chain uses TRBV7-9 with TRBJ2-7; the D gene is possibly TRBD1 (6 bases). Germline CDR1 reads SEHNR; CDR2 reads FQNEAQ (reference sequence). The CDR3 spans 14 residues. V was trimmed by 4 bases and J by 2 bases, leaving 12 bases between them. Variable domain in full (rest from reference TRBV7-9 and TRBJ2-7): DTGVSQNPRHKITKRGQNVTFRCDPISEHNRLYWYRQTLGQGPEFLTYFQNEAQLEKSRLLSDRFSAERPKGSFSTLEIQRTEQGDSAMYLCASSSGTTAYEQYFGPGTRLTVT.

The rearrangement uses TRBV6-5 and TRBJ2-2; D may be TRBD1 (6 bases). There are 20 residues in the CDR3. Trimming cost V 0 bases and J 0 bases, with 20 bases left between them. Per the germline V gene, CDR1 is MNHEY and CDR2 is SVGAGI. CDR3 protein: CASSYSMVLYRVTNTGELFF. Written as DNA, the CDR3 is TGTGCCAGCAGTTACTCGATGGTCCTGTACAGGGTTACGAACACCGGGGAGCTGTTTTTT.

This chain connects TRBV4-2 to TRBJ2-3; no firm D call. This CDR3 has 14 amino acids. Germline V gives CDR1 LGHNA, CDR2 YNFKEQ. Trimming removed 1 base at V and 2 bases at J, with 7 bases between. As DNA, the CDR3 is TGTGCCAGCAGCCAAGCAAAGGTCACAGATACGCAGTATTTT. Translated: CASSQAKVTDTQYF.

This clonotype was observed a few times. Here the CDR3 DNA reads TGTGCCAGCAGCCCTCCCACAGGGTCGGAGACCCAGTACTTC. Translated, it gives CASSPPTGSETQYF. V usage is TRBV9 and J usage is TRBJ2-5; D is perhaps TRBD1 (6 bases). The CDR3 runs 14 residues. Per the germline V gene, CDR1 is SGDLS and CDR2 is YYNGEE. Trimming took 4 bases from V and 5 from J, leaving 15 bases between them.

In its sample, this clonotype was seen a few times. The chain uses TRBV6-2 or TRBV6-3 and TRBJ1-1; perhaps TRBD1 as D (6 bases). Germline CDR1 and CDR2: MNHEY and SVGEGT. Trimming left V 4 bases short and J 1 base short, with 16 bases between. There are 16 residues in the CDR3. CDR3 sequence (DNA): TGTGCCAGCAGTTCCCACCCGGGAGGGGGGAACACTGAAGCTTTCTTT. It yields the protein CASSSHPGGGNTEAFF.

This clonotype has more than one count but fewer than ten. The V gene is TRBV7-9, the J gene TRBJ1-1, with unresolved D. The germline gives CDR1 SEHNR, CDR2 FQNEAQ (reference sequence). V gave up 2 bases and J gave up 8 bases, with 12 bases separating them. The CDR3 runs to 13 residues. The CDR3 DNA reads TGTGCCAGCAGCTTATTCCAGTCGACCGAAGCTTTCTTT. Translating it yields CASSLFQSTEAFF.

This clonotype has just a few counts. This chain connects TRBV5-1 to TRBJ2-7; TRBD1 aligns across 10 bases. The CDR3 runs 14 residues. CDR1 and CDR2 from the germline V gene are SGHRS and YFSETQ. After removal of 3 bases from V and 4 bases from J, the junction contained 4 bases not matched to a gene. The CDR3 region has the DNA TGCGCCAGCAGCTCCGGGACAGGGGCGTACGAGCAGTACTTC. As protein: CASSSGTGAYEQYF.

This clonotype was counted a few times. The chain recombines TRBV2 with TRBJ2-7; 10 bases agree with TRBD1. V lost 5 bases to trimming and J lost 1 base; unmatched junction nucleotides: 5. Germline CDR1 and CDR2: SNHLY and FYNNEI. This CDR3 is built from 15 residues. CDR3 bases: TGTGCCAGCAGTCGAACGGGACAGGGGTCCTACGAGCAGTACTTC. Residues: CASSRTGQGSYEQYF.

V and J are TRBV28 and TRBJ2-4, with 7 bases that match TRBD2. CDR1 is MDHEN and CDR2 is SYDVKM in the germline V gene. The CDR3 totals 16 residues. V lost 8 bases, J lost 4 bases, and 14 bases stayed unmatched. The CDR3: CASVGSPASGKNIQYF. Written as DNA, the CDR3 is TGTGCCAGCGTAGGTTCTCCCGCTAGCGGAAAAAACATTCAGTACTTC. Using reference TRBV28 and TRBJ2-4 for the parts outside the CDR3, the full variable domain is DVKVTQSSRYLVKRTGEKVFLECVQDMDHENMFWYRQDPGLGLRLIYFSYDVKMKEKGDIPEGYSVSREKKERFSLILESASTNQTSMYLCASVGSPASGKNIQYFGAGTRLSVL.

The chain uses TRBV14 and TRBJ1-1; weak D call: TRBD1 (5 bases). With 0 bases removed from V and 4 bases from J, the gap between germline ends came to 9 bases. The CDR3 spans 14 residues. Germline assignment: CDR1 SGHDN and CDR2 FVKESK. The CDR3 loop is CASSQDFGGTEAFF. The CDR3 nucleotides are TGTGCCAGCAGCCAAGATTTTGGGGGCACTGAAGCTTTCTTT.

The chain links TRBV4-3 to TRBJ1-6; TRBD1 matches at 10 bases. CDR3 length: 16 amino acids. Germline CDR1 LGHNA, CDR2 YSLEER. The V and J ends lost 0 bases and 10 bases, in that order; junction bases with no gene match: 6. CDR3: CASSQEGTGVGSPLHF. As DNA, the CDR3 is TGCGCCAGCAGCCAAGAGGGGACAGGGGTTGGATCACCCCTCCACTTT.

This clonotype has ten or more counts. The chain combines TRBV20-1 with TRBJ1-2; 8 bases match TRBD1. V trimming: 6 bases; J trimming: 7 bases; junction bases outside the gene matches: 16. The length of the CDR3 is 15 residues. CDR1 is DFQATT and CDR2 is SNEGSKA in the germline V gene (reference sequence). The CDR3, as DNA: TGCAGTGCGAGCGGGACAGGCTGGAGTACGGCTGGCTACACCTTC. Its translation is CSASGTGWSTAGYTF.

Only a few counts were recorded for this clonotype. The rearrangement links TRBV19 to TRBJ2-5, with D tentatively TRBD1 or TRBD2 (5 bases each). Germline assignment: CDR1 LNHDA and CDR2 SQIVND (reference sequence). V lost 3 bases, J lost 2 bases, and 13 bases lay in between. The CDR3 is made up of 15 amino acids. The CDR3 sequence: CASSINKGRQETQYF. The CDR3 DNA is TGTGCCAGTAGTATCAATAAGGGACGGCAAGAGACCCAGTACTTC. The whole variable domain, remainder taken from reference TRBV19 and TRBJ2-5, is DGGITQSPKYLFRKEGQNVTLSCEQNLNHDAMYWYRQDPGQGLRLIYYSQIVNDFQKGDIAEGYSVSREKKESFPLTVTSAQKNPTAFYLCASSINKGRQETQYFGPGTRLLVL.

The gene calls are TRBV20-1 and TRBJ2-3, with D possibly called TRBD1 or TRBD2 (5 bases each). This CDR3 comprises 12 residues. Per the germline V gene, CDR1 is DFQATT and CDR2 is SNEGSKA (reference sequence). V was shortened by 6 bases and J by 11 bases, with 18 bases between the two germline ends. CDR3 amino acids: CSAPWGGQMQYF. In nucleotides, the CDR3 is TGCAGTGCCCCCTGGGGCGGGCAGATGCAGTATTTT.

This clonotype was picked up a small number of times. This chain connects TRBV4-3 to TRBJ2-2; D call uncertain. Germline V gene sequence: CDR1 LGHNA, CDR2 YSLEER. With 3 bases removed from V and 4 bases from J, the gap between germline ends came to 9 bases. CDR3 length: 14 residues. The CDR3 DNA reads TGCGCCAGCAGCCACGCAAGGGCCACCGGGGAGCTGTTTTTT. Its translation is CASSHARATGELFF.

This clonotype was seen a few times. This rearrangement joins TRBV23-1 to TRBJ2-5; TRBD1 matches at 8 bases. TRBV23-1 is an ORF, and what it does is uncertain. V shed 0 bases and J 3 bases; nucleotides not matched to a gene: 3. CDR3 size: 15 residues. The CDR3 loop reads CASSQSAGGKETQYF. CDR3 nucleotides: TGCGCCAGCAGTCAATCGGCAGGGGGCAAAGAGACCCAGTACTTC.

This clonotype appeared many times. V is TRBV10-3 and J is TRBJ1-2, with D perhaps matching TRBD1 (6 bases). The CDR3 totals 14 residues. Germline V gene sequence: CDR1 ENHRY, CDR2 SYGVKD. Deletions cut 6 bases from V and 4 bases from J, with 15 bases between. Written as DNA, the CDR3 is TGTGCCATCAGAAACAGGGAGCACGGCTATGGCTACACCTTC. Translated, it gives CAIRNREHGYGYTF.

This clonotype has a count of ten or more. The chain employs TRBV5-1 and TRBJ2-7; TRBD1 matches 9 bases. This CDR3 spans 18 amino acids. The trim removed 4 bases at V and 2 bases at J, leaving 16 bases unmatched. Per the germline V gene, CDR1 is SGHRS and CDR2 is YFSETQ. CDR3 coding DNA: TGCGCCAGCAGCCTATCCTATAATACAGGGGGCTTCACCTACGAGCAGTACTTC. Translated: CASSLSYNTGGFTYEQYF.

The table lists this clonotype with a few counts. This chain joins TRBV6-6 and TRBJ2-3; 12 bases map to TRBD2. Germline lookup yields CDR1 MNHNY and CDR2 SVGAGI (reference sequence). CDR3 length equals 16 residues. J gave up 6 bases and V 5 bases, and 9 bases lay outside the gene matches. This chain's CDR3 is CASSAGTSGRRDTQYF. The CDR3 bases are TGTGCCAGCAGTGCCGGGACTAGCGGGCGTCGGGATACGCAGTATTTT.

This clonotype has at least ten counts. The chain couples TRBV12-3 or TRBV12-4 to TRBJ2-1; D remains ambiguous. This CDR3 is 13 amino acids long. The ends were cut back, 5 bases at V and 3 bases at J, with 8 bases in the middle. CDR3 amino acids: CASSLLHYNEQFF. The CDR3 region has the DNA TGTGCCAGCAGTCTCCTCCACTACAATGAGCAGTTCTTC.

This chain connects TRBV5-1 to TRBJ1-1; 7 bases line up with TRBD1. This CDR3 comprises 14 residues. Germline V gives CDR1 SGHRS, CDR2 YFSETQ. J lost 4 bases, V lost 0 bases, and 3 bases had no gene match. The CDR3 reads CASSLVPGGTEAFF. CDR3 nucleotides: TGCGCCAGCAGCTTGGTCCCAGGGGGCACTGAAGCTTTCTTT.

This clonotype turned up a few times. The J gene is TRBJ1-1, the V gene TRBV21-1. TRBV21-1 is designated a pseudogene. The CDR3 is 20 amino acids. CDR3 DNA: TGTGCCAGCAGCAAAGCTGTCTTGGTTGCGGTGGAGGGTTCGAACACTGAAGCTTTCTTT. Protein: CASSKAVLVAVEGSNTEAFF.

In DNA form, the CDR3 reads TGTGCCAGCTCATCGACCGGACAGGGAAGAGAGACCCAGTACTTC. This sequence encodes CASSSTGQGRETQYF. This chain links TRBV18 with TRBJ2-5; 8 bases map to TRBD1. Germline V gives CDR1 KGHSH, CDR2 LQKENI. The J segment lost 4 bases and the V segment lost 5 bases, leaving 9 bases of the junction unmatched. This CDR3 spans 15 amino acids.

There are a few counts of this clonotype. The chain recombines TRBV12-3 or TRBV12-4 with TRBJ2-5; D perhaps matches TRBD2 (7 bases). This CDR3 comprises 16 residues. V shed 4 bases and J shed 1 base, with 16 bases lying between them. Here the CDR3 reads CASSSGGGGTQETQYF. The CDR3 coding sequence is TGTGCCAGCAGTTCGGGGGGCGGTGGCACCCAAGAGACCCAGTACTTC.

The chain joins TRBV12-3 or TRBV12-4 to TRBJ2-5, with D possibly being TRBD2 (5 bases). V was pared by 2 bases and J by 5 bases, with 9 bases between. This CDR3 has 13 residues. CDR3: CASSLRRGETQYF. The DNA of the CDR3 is TGTGCCAGCAGTTTAAGGCGAGGGGAGACCCAGTACTTC.

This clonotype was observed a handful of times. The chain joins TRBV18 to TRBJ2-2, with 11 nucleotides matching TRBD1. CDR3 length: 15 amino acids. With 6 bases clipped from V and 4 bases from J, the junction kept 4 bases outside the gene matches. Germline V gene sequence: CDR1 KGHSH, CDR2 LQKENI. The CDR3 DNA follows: TGTGCCAGCTCCCGAGGGACAGGGGGCACCGGGGAGCTGTTTTTT. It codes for CASSRGTGGTGELFF. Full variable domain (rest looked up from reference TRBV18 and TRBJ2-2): NAGVMQNPRHLVRRRGQEARLRCSPMKGHSHVYWYRQLPEEGLKFMVYLQKENIIDESGMPKERFSAEFPKEGPSILRIQQVVRGDSAAYFCASSRGTGGTGELFFGEGSRLTVL.

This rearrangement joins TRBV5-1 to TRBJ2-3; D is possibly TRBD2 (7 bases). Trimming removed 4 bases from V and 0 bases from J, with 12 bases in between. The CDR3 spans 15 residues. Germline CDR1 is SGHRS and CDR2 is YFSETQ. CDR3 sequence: CASSPEGGSTDTQYF. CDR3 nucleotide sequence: TGCGCCAGCAGCCCTGAGGGGGGGAGCACAGATACGCAGTATTTT.

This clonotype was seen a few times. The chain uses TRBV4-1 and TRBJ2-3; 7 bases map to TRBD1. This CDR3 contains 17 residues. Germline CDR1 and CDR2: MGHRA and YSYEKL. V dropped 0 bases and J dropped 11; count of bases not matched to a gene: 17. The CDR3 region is CASSQDRGTEKLERQYF. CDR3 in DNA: TGCGCCAGCAGCCAAGATAGAGGGACAGAAAAGTTGGAGAGGCAGTATTTT.